These T cell receptor beta chains were read from a single sample in a study of T cell changes during pregnancy in multiple sclerosis. The table came from immunoSEQ multiplex PCR; TCRdb's copy has only in-frame clones and leaves some out. The table records 45,000 to 55,000 clones, around 90% of them present only once. Here the sequenced sample was CD4+ T cells from peripheral blood mononuclear cells, taken in the second trimester of pregnancy. These TCRs come from a female donor with multiple sclerosis, enrolled in a pregnancy study. Each CDR3 is given with its conserved first and last residue. A D gene is named only where the DNA matches it firmly. Some rows have no size entry. The others give once, few or many, or a class for an expanded clone.

d_gene	v_gene	abundance	j_gene	CDR3nt	CDR3aa
-	TRBV19	-	TRBJ2-6	TGTGCCAGTAGTGGTCTCCCGAGCTCTGGGGCCAACGTCCTGACTTTC	CASSGLPSSGANVLTF
-	TRBV6-6	-	TRBJ1-5	TGTGCCAGCAGTCCCCGGGAGGAAGGGGATCAGCCCCAGCATTTT	CASSPREEGDQPQHF
TRBD2	TRBV5-1	once	TRBJ2-5	TGCGCCAGCAGCCCCCGCGGGACTAGCGGGAGTGGGGAACAAGAGACCCAGTACTTC	CASSPRGTSGSGEQETQYF
-	TRBV27	-	TRBJ2-7	TGTGCCAGCAGCCGCCGGGGCGAGCAGTACTTC	CASSRRGEQYF
TRBD1	TRBV7-9	few	TRBJ1-5	TGTGCCAGCAGCTTAGGGTGGGGACAGGGGCCCAATCAGCCCCAGCATTTT	CASSLGWGQGPNQPQHF
TRBD2	TRBV19	-	TRBJ2-7	TGTGCCAGTAGTCCTAGCGGCACTTACGAGCAGTACTTC	CASSPSGTYEQYF
TRBD2	TRBV19	-	TRBJ2-7	TGTGCCAGTAGTCCCCGTACTAGCGCGCTTTCCTACGAGCAGTACTTC	CASSPRTSALSYEQYF
TRBD1	TRBV6-6	-	TRBJ2-7	TGTGCCAGCAGTTACAGATTCGGACAGGGCCTCGAGCAGTACTTC	CASSYRFGQGLEQYF
TRBD1	TRBV15	once	TRBJ2-3	TGTGCCACCAGCAGAGTCGGACAGGCGAAAGATACGCAGTATTTT	CATSRVGQAKDTQYF
TRBD2	TRBV27	-	TRBJ2-1	TGTGCCAGCAGTTCGGGACTAGCGGATAGCTCCTACAATGAGCAGTTCTTC	CASSSGLADSSYNEQFF
TRBD2	TRBV18	once	TRBJ2-2	TGTGCCAGCTCACCTACTAGCGGGAGTTCCGGGGAGCTGTTTTTT	CASSPTSGSSGELFF
TRBD1	TRBV28	-	TRBJ1-1	TGTGCCAGCAGTCTACAGGGGGGCATGGGTCGCACTGAAGCTTTCTTT	CASSLQGGMGRTEAFF
-	TRBV7-2	-	TRBJ1-2	TGTGCCAGCAGCTCCTACAGGGCTGACTCTGGCTACACCTTC	CASSSYRADSGYTF
TRBD2	TRBV19	-	TRBJ2-7	TGTGCCAGTAGTCCGCTAGCGGGGGCCTACGAGCAGTACTTC	CASSPLAGAYEQYF
-	TRBV30	-	TRBJ2-7	TGTGCCTGGGGTAAAGGGACTGTCTACGAGCAGTACTTC	CAWGKGTVYEQYF
-	TRBV2	-	TRBJ1-2	TGTGCCAGCAGCGAGGGTGTTAGTGGCTACACCTTC	CASSEGVSGYTF
TRBD1	TRBV5-4	-	TRBJ2-2	TGTGCCAGCAGCATCAGGACAGGGGTCGGGGAGCTGTTTTTT	CASSIRTGVGELFF
TRBD2	TRBV5-4	-	TRBJ2-2	TGTGCCAGCAGCAGCTTTAGCGGGAGAGTCCCTAACACCGGGGAGCTGTTTTTT	CASSSFSGRVPNTGELFF
TRBD1	TRBV29-1	-	TRBJ2-5	TGCAGCGAGAGGGGACAGAAAGAGACCCAGTACTTC	CSERGQKETQYF
TRBD2	TRBV5-4	-	TRBJ2-5	TGTGCCACCAGGCGGGGGGTCCAAGAGACCCAGTACTTC	CATRRGVQETQYF
-	TRBV12-2	-	TRBJ2-7	TGTGCAAGTCGCTTCCTACTAGCGACCTACGAGCAGTACTTC	CASRFLLATYEQYF
-	TRBV7-9	-	TRBJ2-7	TGTGCCAGCAGCTTAGAATCTCTGAGTTACGAGCAGTACTTC	CASSLESLSYEQYF
-	TRBV6-1	-	TRBJ2-5	TGTGCCAGCAGTGAAGCGCCCATTCGGGGGCAAGAGACCCAGTACTTC	CASSEAPIRGQETQYF
TRBD2	TRBV19	-	TRBJ2-7	TGTGCCAGTAGAGCTAGCGGAGCCACCTACGAGCAGTACTTC	CASRASGATYEQYF
-	TRBV7-6	-	TRBJ2-3	TGTGCCAGCAGCTTAGCCCAGGGAACAGATACGCAGTATTTT	CASSLAQGTDTQYF
-	TRBV6-6	-	TRBJ1-5	TGTGCCAGCAGCCCCGCAGGGATGGGCAATCAGCCCCAGCATTTT	CASSPAGMGNQPQHF
-	TRBV7-2	-	TRBJ2-1	TGTGCCAGCAGCTCAGGACTAACCAATGAGCAGTTCTTC	CASSSGLTNEQFF
TRBD2	TRBV11-2	-	TRBJ2-1	TGTGCCAGCAGCCCCGGGACTAGCGAACACAATGAGCAGTTCTTC	CASSPGTSEHNEQFF
-	TRBV7-8	-	TRBJ1-1	TGTGCCAGCAGCTTCCTCGGGGTTGGGAACACTGAAGCTTTCTTT	CASSFLGVGNTEAFF
TRBD1	TRBV5-4	-	TRBJ1-2	TGTGCCAGCAGCCTCGGACAGGACCCATATGGCTACACCTTC	CASSLGQDPYGYTF
-	TRBV7-2	-	TRBJ1-5	TGTGCCAGCAGCTTAGTCGACGTCGGTATCAGGGGAAATCAGCCCCAGCATTTT	CASSLVDVGIRGNQPQHF
-	TRBV7-9	-	TRBJ2-3	TGTGCCAGCAGGAACCCGCTTGGTCGGGAGAGCACAGATACGCAGTATTTT	CASRNPLGRESTDTQYF
-	TRBV5-4	-	TRBJ1-4	TGTGCCAGCAGCTTGGGACAAAATAATGAAAAACTGTTTTTT	CASSLGQNNEKLFF
TRBD1	TRBV2	-	TRBJ2-7	TGTGCCAGCGGCACCGGGACAGGGAACGAGCAGTACTTC	CASGTGTGNEQYF
TRBD2	TRBV5-6	-	TRBJ2-1	TGTGCCAGCAGCTTGGGACTAGCGGGATCCTACAATGAGCAGTTCTTC	CASSLGLAGSYNEQFF
TRBD1	TRBV27	-	TRBJ1-2	TGTGCCAGCAGTTTCGCAGGGACAGGGAGTAACTATGGCTACACCTTC	CASSFAGTGSNYGYTF
-	TRBV28	-	TRBJ1-1	TGTGCCAGCAGGGTGACAGGGAACACTGAAGCTTTCTTT	CASRVTGNTEAFF
TRBD1	TRBV19	-	TRBJ1-4	TGTGCCAGTAGGACCGGGACAGGGGACGAAAAACTGTTTTTT	CASRTGTGDEKLFF
-	TRBV18	-	TRBJ1-1	TGTGCCAGCTCACCGGTGGACAGACTTAACACTGAAGCTTTCTTT	CASSPVDRLNTEAFF
-	TRBV7-2	-	TRBJ1-5	TGTGCCAGCAGCTTCCCTGGAGGGAACAATCAGCCCCAGCATTTT	CASSFPGGNNQPQHF
-	TRBV28	few	TRBJ2-7	TGTGCCAGCAGGGCCCAGGGGGGACTCTCCTACGAGCAGTACTTC	CASRAQGGLSYEQYF
-	TRBV4-1	-	TRBJ2-7	TGCGCCAGCAGCCAAGATCCACAGAACTACGAGCAGTACTTC	CASSQDPQNYEQYF
-	TRBV21-1	-	TRBJ2-1	TGTGCCAGGATACTAGCGAACAATTACAATGAGCAGTTCTTC	CARILANNYNEQFF
-	TRBV5-1	-	TRBJ2-1	TGCGCCAGCAGCGCCCACCGGGACAATGAGCAGTTCTTC	CASSAHRDNEQFF
-	TRBV7-2	-	TRBJ2-1	TGTGCCAGCAGCCTCATGGGGGGAAGGGACAATGAGCAGTTCTTC	CASSLMGGRDNEQFF
-	TRBV30	-	TRBJ1-2	TGTGCCTGGTACCTTCAGGGACAAACTAACTATGGCTACACCTTC	CAWYLQGQTNYGYTF
-	TRBV7-2	-	TRBJ2-1	TGTGCCAGCAGCTTAAGAGGGAATGAGCAGTTCTTC	CASSLRGNEQFF
-	TRBV21-1	-	TRBJ2-6	TGTGCCAGCAGCGAACTCGGACAGGAGGGTACTGGGGCCAACGTCCTGACTTTC	CASSELGQEGTGANVLTF
-	TRBV5-1	-	TRBJ1-2	TGCGCCAGCAGCGCAGACGGACAGACATATGGCTACACCTTC	CASSADGQTYGYTF
-	TRBV28	few	TRBJ1-5	TGTGCCAGCAGGTGGAAACGTGAGGACAGTCCATGGATTGATCAGCCCCAGCATTTT	CASRWKREDSPWIDQPQHF
-	TRBV7-2	-	TRBJ2-1	TGTGCCAGCAGCTTAGGGGCCAACAATGAGCAGTTCTTC	CASSLGANNEQFF
TRBD1	TRBV2	-	TRBJ1-4	TGTGCCAGCAGCAAATTACAGGGGGGGATTTCTAATGAAAAACTGTTTTTT	CASSKLQGGISNEKLFF
TRBD1	TRBV7-6	-	TRBJ2-3	TGTGCCAGCAGCTCCGGGACAGGGCGTGCAGATACGCAGTATTTT	CASSSGTGRADTQYF
TRBD2	TRBV7-9	-	TRBJ2-1	TGTGCCACCAATAGCGGGAGGCCCGACAATGAGCAGTTCTTC	CATNSGRPDNEQFF
TRBD1	TRBV7-2	-	TRBJ1-1	TGTGCCAGCAGGGCCGGGACAGAGAACACTGAAGCTTTCTTT	CASRAGTENTEAFF
TRBD2	TRBV10-1	-	TRBJ2-2	TGCGCCAGCAGGGGTAGCGGGGACACCGGGGAGCTGTTTTTT	CASRGSGDTGELFF
TRBD1	TRBV7-9	few	TRBJ1-1	TGTGCCAGCAGCGTCCCGGGACAGCAGAACACTGAAGCTTTCTTT	CASSVPGQQNTEAFF
-	TRBV5-1	-	TRBJ2-7	TGCGCCAGCAGCTTGGATCCGGAAGGAGGTACTAGCGAGCAGTACTTC	CASSLDPEGGTSEQYF
TRBD2	TRBV2	-	TRBJ2-1	TGTGCCAGCAGTCCGCCACGCGGGAGCGGCTACAATGAGCAGTTCTTC	CASSPPRGSGYNEQFF